These T cell receptor beta chains were read from a single sample in a study of blood T cell repertoires in COVID-19. Profiling relied on immunoSEQ multiplex PCR, and the TCRdb table lists in-frame clones only, not all of them. The sample records some 110,000 clones, about three quarters being singletons. Sequenced sample: peripheral blood. These receptors were obtained from a man older than 75 with COVID-19, enrolled during active disease. CDR3s include the opening cysteine and the closing phenylalanine or tryptophan. D genes are given only for firm matches. Clone size, where shown, is once, few, many, or a class for clones that have expanded.

clone_size: .; j_call: TRBJ2-1; d_call: .; v_call: TRBV5-1; cdr3_nt: TGCGCCAGCAGCTTGGGTGCTAGCTGGGGCAATGAGCAGTTCTTC; cdr3_aa: CASSLGASWGNEQFF
clone_size: .; j_call: TRBJ1-6; d_call: TRBD1; v_call: TRBV2; cdr3_nt: TGTGCCAGCAGTCAGACAGGGGTCGTGCAGACACCCCTCCACTTT; cdr3_aa: CASSQTGVVQTPLHF
clone_size: .; j_call: TRBJ1-1; d_call: .; v_call: TRBV7-9; cdr3_nt: TGTGCCAGCAGCTTTTGGTTGGGGGGGAACACTGAAGCTTTCTTT; cdr3_aa: CASSFWLGGNTEAFF
clone_size: .; j_call: TRBJ2-5; d_call: TRBD1; v_call: TRBV28; cdr3_nt: TGTGCCAGCAGTCCGGGGACAGTGGGGCAGACCCAGTACTTC; cdr3_aa: CASSPGTVGQTQYF
clone_size: .; j_call: TRBJ2-7; d_call: .; v_call: TRBV18; cdr3_nt: TGTGCCAGCTCACCCGGCAAAGCGGTTACCTACGAGCAGTACTTC; cdr3_aa: CASSPGKAVTYEQYF
clone_size: .; j_call: TRBJ2-6; d_call: .; v_call: TRBV6-5; cdr3_nt: TGTGCCAGCAGGGGACACAGGGCTGGGGCCAACGTCCTGACTTTC; cdr3_aa: CASRGHRAGANVLTF
clone_size: .; j_call: TRBJ1-6; d_call: .; v_call: TRBV3-1/TRBV3-2; cdr3_nt: TGTGCCAGCAGCCAAGATTGGGCGAGCTCCTATAATTCACCCCTCCACTTT; cdr3_aa: CASSQDWASSYNSPLHF
clone_size: .; j_call: TRBJ1-1; d_call: .; v_call: TRBV5-6; cdr3_nt: TGTGCCAGCAGCGGACTGGGGGGGCAGAGCACTGAAGCTTTCTTT; cdr3_aa: CASSGLGGQSTEAFF
clone_size: once; j_call: TRBJ2-2; d_call: .; v_call: TRBV5-1; cdr3_nt: TGCGCCAGCAGCTTGCGGGACACGATGAATACCGGGGAGCTGTTTTTT; cdr3_aa: CASSLRDTMNTGELFF
clone_size: .; j_call: TRBJ1-6; d_call: .; v_call: TRBV25-1; cdr3_nt: TGTGCCAGCAGTGAAGCGTCGAATTCACCCCTCCACTTT; cdr3_aa: CASSEASNSPLHF
clone_size: .; j_call: TRBJ2-5; d_call: TRBD1; v_call: TRBV19; cdr3_nt: TGTGCCAGTAGTACCGACAGGGAACAAGAGACCCAGTACTTC; cdr3_aa: CASSTDREQETQYF
clone_size: .; j_call: TRBJ1-6; d_call: .; v_call: TRBV21-1; cdr3_nt: TGTGCCAGCAGCAAAGAACGGGGAAAAGTTCATAATTCACCCCTCCACTTT; cdr3_aa: CASSKERGKVHNSPLHF
clone_size: .; j_call: TRBJ1-1; d_call: TRBD1; v_call: TRBV6-5; cdr3_nt: TGTGCCAGCAGTTACCCCGACAGGGGGAGGACTGAAGCTTTCTTT; cdr3_aa: CASSYPDRGRTEAFF
clone_size: .; j_call: TRBJ2-7; d_call: TRBD2; v_call: TRBV5-1; cdr3_nt: TGCGCCAGCAGCTTGGTGCTAGCGGGAGTGGGCGAGCAGTACTTC; cdr3_aa: CASSLVLAGVGEQYF
clone_size: .; j_call: TRBJ1-6; d_call: .; v_call: TRBV5-1; cdr3_nt: TGCGCCAGCAGCTTGGTGGGCGGGGGCCAAAATTCACCCCTCCACTTT; cdr3_aa: CASSLVGGGQNSPLHF
clone_size: .; j_call: TRBJ1-3; d_call: .; v_call: TRBV6-1; cdr3_nt: TGTGCCAGCAGTGAAGGGTTTGGGGGGGCGCGTGGAAACACCATATATTTT; cdr3_aa: CASSEGFGGARGNTIYF
clone_size: .; j_call: TRBJ2-7; d_call: .; v_call: TRBV11-1; cdr3_nt: TGTGCCAGCAGCTTAGGCCTAGACTACGAGCAGTACTTC; cdr3_aa: CASSLGLDYEQYF
clone_size: .; j_call: TRBJ2-1; d_call: TRBD2; v_call: TRBV6-2/TRBV6-3; cdr3_nt: TGTGCCAGCAGTTACTCGAGCGGGAGGGCCAGTTATTCCTACAATGAGCAGTTCTTC; cdr3_aa: CASSYSSGRASYSYNEQFF
clone_size: .; j_call: TRBJ2-1; d_call: TRBD2; v_call: TRBV10-1; cdr3_nt: TGCGCCAGCAGTGAGAGGCGGGAGGCTCACAATGAGCAGTTCTTC; cdr3_aa: CASSERREAHNEQFF
clone_size: .; j_call: TRBJ1-6; d_call: TRBD1; v_call: TRBV5-1; cdr3_nt: TGCGCCAGCAGCCCAGTCGAGGGGGCTGAAAATTCACCCCTCCACTTT; cdr3_aa: CASSPVEGAENSPLHF
clone_size: .; j_call: TRBJ2-1; d_call: TRBD2; v_call: TRBV7-2; cdr3_nt: TGTGCCAGCAGCAAATACGGGACTAGCTTCGATGAGCAGTTCTTC; cdr3_aa: CASSKYGTSFDEQFF
clone_size: .; j_call: TRBJ1-6; d_call: TRBD1; v_call: TRBV5-1; cdr3_nt: TGCGCCAGCAGCCCCGGGACAGGGACTCTACTTTATAATTCACCCCTCCACTTT; cdr3_aa: CASSPGTGTLLYNSPLHF
clone_size: many; j_call: TRBJ2-2; d_call: TRBD2; v_call: TRBV5-4; cdr3_nt: TGTGCCAGCAGCCCGGGGCGGGAGGGCCGGACCGGGGAGCTGTTTTTT; cdr3_aa: CASSPGREGRTGELFF
clone_size: once; j_call: TRBJ2-3; d_call: TRBD1; v_call: TRBV2; cdr3_nt: TGTGCCAGCAGTGGGGCGGGGACAGGGTATGCAGATACGCAGTATTTT; cdr3_aa: CASSGAGTGYADTQYF
clone_size: .; j_call: TRBJ2-5; d_call: .; v_call: TRBV3-1/TRBV3-2; cdr3_nt: TGTGCCAGCAGCCAGGCCCTAGGGGACCAGTACTTC; cdr3_aa: CASSQALGDQYF
clone_size: .; j_call: TRBJ1-4; d_call: TRBD1; v_call: TRBV6-5; cdr3_nt: TGTGCCAGCAGGACAGGGGGCGGTATGGATGAAAAACTGTTTTTT; cdr3_aa: CASRTGGGMDEKLFF
clone_size: .; j_call: TRBJ2-4; d_call: .; v_call: TRBV7-8; cdr3_nt: TGTGCCAGCAGCTTAGGTAACAGCAACATTCAGTACTTC; cdr3_aa: CASSLGNSNIQYF
clone_size: .; j_call: TRBJ2-5; d_call: .; v_call: TRBV24-1; cdr3_nt: TGTGCCACCAGCGCCTCCGGGCAAGAGACCCAGTACTTC; cdr3_aa: CATSASGQETQYF
clone_size: once; j_call: TRBJ2-3; d_call: TRBD1; v_call: TRBV27; cdr3_nt: TGTGCCAGCAGTTACAGGGGGCAAGATACGCAGTATTTT; cdr3_aa: CASSYRGQDTQYF
clone_size: once; j_call: TRBJ1-2; d_call: .; v_call: TRBV10-3; cdr3_nt: TGTGCCATCCCTGCAGGGTGGGGCTACACCTTC; cdr3_aa: CAIPAGWGYTF
clone_size: .; j_call: TRBJ1-6; d_call: TRBD1; v_call: TRBV7-6; cdr3_nt: TGTGCCAGCAGCTTAGTTTCTGGACAGGGAGATTCACCCCTCCACTTT; cdr3_aa: CASSLVSGQGDSPLHF
clone_size: .; j_call: TRBJ2-3; d_call: .; v_call: TRBV6-2/TRBV6-3; cdr3_nt: TGTGCCAGCAGTTACTCGCCTAGCCGGGGGGATACGCAGTATTTT; cdr3_aa: CASSYSPSRGDTQYF
clone_size: .; j_call: TRBJ1-1; d_call: .; v_call: TRBV6-6; cdr3_nt: TGTGCCAGCATCGGGGGGGTCACTGAAGCTTTCTTT; cdr3_aa: CASIGGVTEAFF
clone_size: .; j_call: TRBJ2-7; d_call: TRBD2; v_call: TRBV3-1/TRBV3-2; cdr3_nt: TGTGCCAGCAGCCCGGGACTAGCGGGTTACGAGCAGTACTTC; cdr3_aa: CASSPGLAGYEQYF
clone_size: .; j_call: TRBJ2-3; d_call: TRBD2; v_call: TRBV29-1; cdr3_nt: TGCAGCGCCGGCAGATTAGCGGGGGGGATACGTAGCACAGATACGCAGTATTTT; cdr3_aa: CSAGRLAGGIRSTDTQYF
clone_size: few; j_call: TRBJ2-1; d_call: TRBD2; v_call: TRBV6-5; cdr3_nt: TGTGCCAGCAGTTACCTAGCGGGCTCCTACAATGAGCAGTTCTTC; cdr3_aa: CASSYLAGSYNEQFF
clone_size: .; j_call: TRBJ1-1; d_call: .; v_call: TRBV11-2; cdr3_nt: TGTGCCAGCAGCTTTCCGGGGGGGAACACTGAAGCTTTCTTT; cdr3_aa: CASSFPGGNTEAFF
clone_size: .; j_call: TRBJ1-5; d_call: .; v_call: TRBV24-1; cdr3_nt: TGTGCCACCACAGCGGGGCAAGGTCAGCCCCAGCATTTT; cdr3_aa: CATTAGQGQPQHF
clone_size: .; j_call: TRBJ2-7; d_call: TRBD1; v_call: TRBV27; cdr3_nt: TGTGCCAGCAGTTTTCTAGGGACAGGGTCCTACGAGCAGTACTTC; cdr3_aa: CASSFLGTGSYEQYF
clone_size: once; j_call: TRBJ1-3; d_call: .; v_call: TRBV6-6; cdr3_nt: TGTGCCAGCATCAGGGGCTCTGGAAACACCATATATTTT; cdr3_aa: CASIRGSGNTIYF
clone_size: .; j_call: TRBJ2-2; d_call: TRBD1; v_call: TRBV11-2; cdr3_nt: TGTGCCAGCAGCTTTCGGACAGGGATCACCGGGGAGCTGTTTTTT; cdr3_aa: CASSFRTGITGELFF